The TCR beta chain described here comes from a study of blood T cell repertoires in COVID-19. Germline V lookup: CDR1 SGHKS, CDR2 YYEKEE (reference sequence). Trimming shortened V by 0 bases and J by 4 bases, and 14 bases separated the two germline ends. This CDR3 spans 15 amino acids. Source study methods: Reference gene primer amplification gave nucleated cell count estimates. Profiled with immunoSEQ multiplex PCR; TCRdb holds only in-frame clones, not every one. Clone size and V and J calls were adopted from that table, with D and trimming inferred from the DNA. The sample lists 30,000 to 45,000 clones; roughly 92% were seen once.

Input material: peripheral blood. This TCR derives from a man in his fifties with active COVID-19. The chain uses TRBV5-5 and TRBJ2-7, with D perhaps matching TRBD1 (7 bases). Here the CDR3 reads CASSLAAGQFYEQYF. The CDR3, as DNA: TGTGCCAGCAGCTTGGCGGCGGGACAGTTTTACGAGCAGTACTTC.